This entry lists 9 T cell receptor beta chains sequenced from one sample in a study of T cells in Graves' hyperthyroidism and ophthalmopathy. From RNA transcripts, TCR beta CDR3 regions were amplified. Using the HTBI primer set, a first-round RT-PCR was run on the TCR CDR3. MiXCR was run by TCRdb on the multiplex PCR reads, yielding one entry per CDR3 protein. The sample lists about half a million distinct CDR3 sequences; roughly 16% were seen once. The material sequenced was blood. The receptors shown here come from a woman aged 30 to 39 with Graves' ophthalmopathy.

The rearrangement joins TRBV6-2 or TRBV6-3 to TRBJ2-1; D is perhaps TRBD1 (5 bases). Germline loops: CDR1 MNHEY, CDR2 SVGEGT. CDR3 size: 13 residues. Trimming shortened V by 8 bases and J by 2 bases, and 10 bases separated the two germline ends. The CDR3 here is CASDSMAYNEQFF. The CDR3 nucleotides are TGTGCCAGCGACAGTATGGCCTACAATGAGCAGTTCTTC.

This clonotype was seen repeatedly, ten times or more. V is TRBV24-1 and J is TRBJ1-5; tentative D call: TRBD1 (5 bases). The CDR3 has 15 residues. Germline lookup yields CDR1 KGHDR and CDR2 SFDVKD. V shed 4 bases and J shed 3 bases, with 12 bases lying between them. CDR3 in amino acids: CATSDSDRSNQPQHF. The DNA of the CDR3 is TGTGCCACCAGTGACAGTGACAGATCCAATCAGCCCCAGCATTTT.

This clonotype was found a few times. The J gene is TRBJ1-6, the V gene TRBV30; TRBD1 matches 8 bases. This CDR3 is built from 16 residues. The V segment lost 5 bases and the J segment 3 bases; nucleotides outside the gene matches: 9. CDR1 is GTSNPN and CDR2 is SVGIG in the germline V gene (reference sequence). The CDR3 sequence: CAWQPGTGIYNSPLHF. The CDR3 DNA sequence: TGTGCCTGGCAGCCCGGGACAGGAATCTATAATTCACCCCTCCACTTT. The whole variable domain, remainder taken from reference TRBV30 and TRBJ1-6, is SQTIHQWPATLVQPVGSPLSLECTVEGTSNPNLYWYRQAAGRGLQLLFYSVGIGQISSEVPQNLSASRPQDRQFILSSKKLLLSDSGFYLCAWQPGTGIYNSPLHFGNGTRLTVT.

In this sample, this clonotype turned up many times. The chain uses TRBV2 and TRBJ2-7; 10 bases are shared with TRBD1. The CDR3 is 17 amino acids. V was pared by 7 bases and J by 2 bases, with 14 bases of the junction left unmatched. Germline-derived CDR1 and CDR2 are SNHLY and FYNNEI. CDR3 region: CASTRTGGRRTPYEQYF. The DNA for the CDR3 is TGTGCCAGCACCAGGACAGGGGGGCGAAGAACACCCTACGAGCAGTACTTC.

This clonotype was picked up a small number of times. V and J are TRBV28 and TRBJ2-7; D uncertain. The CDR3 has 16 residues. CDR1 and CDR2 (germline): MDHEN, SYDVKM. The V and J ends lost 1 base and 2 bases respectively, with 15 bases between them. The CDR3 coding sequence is TGTGCCAGCAGTTTATCGGCGGACCCCGTGGCCTACGAGCAGTACTTC. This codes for CASSLSADPVAYEQYF.

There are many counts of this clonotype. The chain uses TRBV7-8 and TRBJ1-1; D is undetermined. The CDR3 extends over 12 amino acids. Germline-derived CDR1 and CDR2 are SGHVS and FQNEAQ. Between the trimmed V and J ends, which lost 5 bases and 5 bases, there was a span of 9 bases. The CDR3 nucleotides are TGTGCCAGCAGCCCACGAAGAACTGAAGCTTTCTTT. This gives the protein CASSPRRTEAFF.

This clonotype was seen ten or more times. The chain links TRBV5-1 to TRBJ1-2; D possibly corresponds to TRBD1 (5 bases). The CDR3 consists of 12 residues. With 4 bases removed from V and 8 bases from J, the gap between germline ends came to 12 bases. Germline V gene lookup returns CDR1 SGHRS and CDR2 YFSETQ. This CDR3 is CASSNGGRGYTF. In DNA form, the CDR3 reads TGCGCCAGCAGCAACGGGGGGAGAGGCTACACCTTC. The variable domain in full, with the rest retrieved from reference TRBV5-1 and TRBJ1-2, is KAGVTQTPRYLIKTRGQQVTLSCSPISGHRSVSWYQQTPGQGLQFLFEYFSETQRNKGNFPGRFSGRQFSNSRSEMNVSTLELGDSALYLCASSNGGRGYTFGSGTRLTVV.

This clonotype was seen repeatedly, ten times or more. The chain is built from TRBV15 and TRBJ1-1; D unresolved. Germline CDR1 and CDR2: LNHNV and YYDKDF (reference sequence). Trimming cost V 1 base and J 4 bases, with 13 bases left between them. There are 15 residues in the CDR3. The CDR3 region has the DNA TGTGCCACCAGCAGAGTCAGCAGAAAAGGCACTGAAGCTTTCTTT. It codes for CATSRVSRKGTEAFF. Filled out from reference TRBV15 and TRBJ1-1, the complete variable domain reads DAMVIQNPRYQVTQFGKPVTLSCSQTLNHNVMYWYQQKSSQAPKLLFHYYDKDFNNEADTPDNFQSRRPNTSFCFLDIRSPGLGDTAMYLCATSRVSRKGTEAFFGQGTRLTVV.

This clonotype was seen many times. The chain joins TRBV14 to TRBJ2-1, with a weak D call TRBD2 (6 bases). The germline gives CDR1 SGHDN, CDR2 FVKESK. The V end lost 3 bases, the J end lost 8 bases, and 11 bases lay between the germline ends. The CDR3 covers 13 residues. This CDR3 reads CASSHRLVDEQFF. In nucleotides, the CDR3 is TGTGCCAGCAGCCATCGACTAGTGGATGAGCAGTTCTTC.